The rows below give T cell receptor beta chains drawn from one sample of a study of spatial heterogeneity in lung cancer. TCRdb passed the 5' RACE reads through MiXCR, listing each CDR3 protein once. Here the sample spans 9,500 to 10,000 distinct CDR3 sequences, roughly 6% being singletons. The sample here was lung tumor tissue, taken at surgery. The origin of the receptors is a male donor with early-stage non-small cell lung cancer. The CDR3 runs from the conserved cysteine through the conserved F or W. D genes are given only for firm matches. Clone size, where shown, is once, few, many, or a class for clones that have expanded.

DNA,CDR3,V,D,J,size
TGCAGTTCTAGGGGATGGAGGCAAGAGACCCAGTACTTC,CSSRGWRQETQYF,TRBV20-1,.,TRBJ2-5,many
TGTGCCAGCAGTGTCCGTCTAGCGTCGGGGTCCGAGCAGTACTTC,CASSVRLASGSEQYF,TRBV28,.,TRBJ2-7,many
TGTGCCAGCAGCCGACCTGGGGCGAACACCGGGGAGCTGTTTTTT,CASSRPGANTGELFF,TRBV12-3/TRBV12-4,.,TRBJ2-2,many
TGTGCCAGCAGTATTGCCGGGACTAGCGGTAGCTCCTACAATGAGCAGTTCTTC,CASSIAGTSGSSYNEQFF,TRBV27,TRBD2,TRBJ2-1,.
TGCAGCGTTGGTAACAACTATGGCTACACCTTC,CSVGNNYGYTF,TRBV29-1,.,TRBJ1-2,.
TGTGCCAGCAGCTTAGCGGATAGAGGAGCCACTGAAGCTTTCTTT,CASSLADRGATEAFF,TRBV7-6,.,TRBJ1-1,many
TGTGCCAGCAGCTTCTCACAGGGGAATAATTCACCCCTCCACTTT,CASSFSQGNNSPLHF,TRBV11-2,TRBD1,TRBJ1-6,many
TGTGCCACCAGTGACCTCCCTCCCAGGGGAAGGGTCACCGGGGAGCTGTTTTTT,CATSDLPPRGRVTGELFF,TRBV24-1,.,TRBJ2-2,many
TGTGCCAGCAGCTTGGTAGGGGACGATCAGCCCCAGCATTTT,CASSLVGDDQPQHF,TRBV5-6,.,TRBJ1-5,many
TGTGCCAGCAGCGTAGGACAGGGGAATCAGCCCCAGCATTTT,CASSVGQGNQPQHF,TRBV9,TRBD1,TRBJ1-5,many
TGTGCCTGGAAGGGCGCGAACACCGGGGAGCTGTTTTTT,CAWKGANTGELFF,TRBV30,.,TRBJ2-2,.
TGTGCCAGCACCTTTCAGACAGTACAAGAGACCCAGTACTTC,CASTFQTVQETQYF,TRBV12-3/TRBV12-4,.,TRBJ2-5,.
TGTGCCAGCAGTTCAGATCTAGAAGAGACCCAGTACTTC,CASSSDLEETQYF,TRBV5-5,.,TRBJ2-5,many
TGTGCCACCAGTGATTTAGCCTATAATGAGCAGTTCTTC,CATSDLAYNEQFF,TRBV24-1,.,TRBJ2-1,many
TGCAGCGTTGGACAGGGAATCAAAGAGACCCAGTACTTC,CSVGQGIKETQYF,TRBV29-1,TRBD1,TRBJ2-5,many
TGCGCCAGCAGCCTGGGTTACGGTGAAGCTTTCTTT,CASSLGYGEAFF,TRBV5-1,.,TRBJ1-1,many
TGTGCCAGCAGCCCGGACAGGGGGCCCTATGGCTACACCTTC,CASSPDRGPYGYTF,TRBV28,TRBD1,TRBJ1-2,many
TGCGCCAGCAGCTTTTTGACACCGAGCTCCTACAATGAGCAGTTCTTC,CASSFLTPSSYNEQFF,TRBV5-1,.,TRBJ2-1,medium-sized
TGTGCTAGTGGTCTTGGCGGGACAGCCCACTATGGCTACACCTTC,CASGLGGTAHYGYTF,TRBV12-5,TRBD1,TRBJ1-2,many
TGCAGTGCTAGGAGTTCAGATACGCAGTATTTT,CSARSSDTQYF,TRBV20-1,.,TRBJ2-3,large
TGTGCCAGCAGGTCCGGGACAGGGCCGTTTGGGGGGCAGTTCTTC,CASRSGTGPFGGQFF,TRBV7-2,TRBD1,TRBJ2-1,many
TGCAGTGCGCCCCTCAGGTTAGCCCTGGGGACCCAGTACTTC,CSAPLRLALGTQYF,TRBV20-1,.,TRBJ2-5,many
TGTGCCAGCAGTAGTACAGGGTCCAATGAGCAGTTCTTC,CASSSTGSNEQFF,TRBV6-2/TRBV6-3,.,TRBJ2-1,many
TGCAGCGTTCTCGAGGGAGGGTGGACTGAAGCTTTCTTT,CSVLEGGWTEAFF,TRBV29-1,.,TRBJ1-1,many
TGTGCCATTGCTGGGCTCTGGAACACTGAAGCTTTCTTT,CAIAGLWNTEAFF,TRBV10-3,.,TRBJ1-1,medium-sized
TGCAGTGCTAAGCCCCTGCATGCAGTCCAAGAGACCCAGTACTTC,CSAKPLHAVQETQYF,TRBV20-1,.,TRBJ2-5,many
TGTGCCAGCAGCCAAGAATCCGGGGGCGCGAACTACAATGAGCAGTTCTTC,CASSQESGGANYNEQFF,TRBV4-2,.,TRBJ2-1,many
TGTGCCAGCAGTTTATGGGGACTAGCGGGAGTCCAGCGCCACAATGAGCAGTTCTTC,CASSLWGLAGVQRHNEQFF,TRBV28,TRBD2,TRBJ2-1,medium-sized
TGTGCCAGCAGGACAGGGGGTTCCTACGAGCAGTACTTC,CASRTGGSYEQYF,TRBV25-1,TRBD1,TRBJ2-7,many
TGTGCCAGCAGCTATGGGCAGGCGACCTACCAAGAGACCCAGTACTTC,CASSYGQATYQETQYF,TRBV7-8,.,TRBJ2-5,many
TGCAGTGCTAGAGTGACAGGGAAATTTGTCGAGACCCAGTACTTC,CSARVTGKFVETQYF,TRBV20-1,TRBD1,TRBJ2-5,many
TGTGCCAGCAGTTTATCGTGGGGCGGGAGTCTCATCGATGAGCAGTTCTTC,CASSLSWGGSLIDEQFF,TRBV27,TRBD2,TRBJ2-1,.
TGTGCCAGCAGAGAAGGGACAGGGGTCACCGGGGAGCTGTTTTTT,CASREGTGVTGELFF,TRBV28,TRBD1,TRBJ2-2,many
TGTGCCACCAGCAGAGATAAGAAGCGGGGGCCCTCCTTT,CATSRDKKRGPSF,TRBV15,.,TRBJ1-1,many
TGTGCCAGCTCACCACGGCAGGGGGACACGAACTACGAGCAGTACTTC,CASSPRQGDTNYEQYF,TRBV18,TRBD1,TRBJ2-7,many
TGTGCCAGCAGTCAACAGGGTCTCAATTCACCCCTCCACTTT,CASSQQGLNSPLHF,TRBV2,.,TRBJ1-6,medium-sized
TGCGCCAGCAGCTTGAGAAGCTCTTCGGGCACAGATACGCAGTATTTT,CASSLRSSSGTDTQYF,TRBV5-1,.,TRBJ2-3,many
TGTGCCAGCGCTGGGGGACTAGGGTCCTACGAGCAGTACTTC,CASAGGLGSYEQYF,TRBV14,TRBD2,TRBJ2-7,many
TGTGCCAGCAGTTTTGCGGGAGGCAATGAGCAGTTCTTC,CASSFAGGNEQFF,TRBV28,TRBD2,TRBJ2-1,medium-sized
TGTGCCAGCAGTGCGCTATCCGGGACTAGAAGCTCCTACGAGCAGTACTTC,CASSALSGTRSSYEQYF,TRBV6-6,TRBD2,TRBJ2-7,many
TGCAGTGCAAAGGACGCAGGAGGGTGGACCCAGTACTTC,CSAKDAGGWTQYF,TRBV20-1,.,TRBJ2-5,many
TGTGCCAGCAGTTTCTTTAGGGGGGCGAAAGAGACCCAGTACTTC,CASSFFRGAKETQYF,TRBV12-3/TRBV12-4,.,TRBJ2-5,medium-sized
TGTGCCATCAGTAGGGGAGGGGGCCATCAGCCCCAGCATTTT,CAISRGGGHQPQHF,TRBV10-3,TRBD1,TRBJ1-5,many
TGTGCCAGCAGCGTCAGTGACACCTACGAGCAGTACTTC,CASSVSDTYEQYF,TRBV9,.,TRBJ2-7,.
TGTGCCAGTAGGAGCGGGGGGGCCGGTGGGGCCAACGTCCTGACTTTC,CASRSGGAGGANVLTF,TRBV19,TRBD2,TRBJ2-6,.
TGTGCCACCAGCAGAACCGATCGGGATACGCAGTATTTT,CATSRTDRDTQYF,TRBV15,.,TRBJ2-3,many
TGTGCCAGTAGCGGGAGAATAGAAGAGACCCAGTACTTC,CASSGRIEETQYF,TRBV2,TRBD2,TRBJ2-5,many
TGTGCCACCACCACCGGACTGCTTAACAATGAGCAGTTCTTC,CATTTGLLNNEQFF,TRBV24-1,.,TRBJ2-1,many
TGTGCCAGCTCACCACGGACAGGGGGGACCACAGATACGCAGTATTTT,CASSPRTGGTTDTQYF,TRBV18,TRBD1,TRBJ2-3,many
TGTGCCAGCAGGCGTACCGGGACAGGAGCTCAGCCCCAGCATTTT,CASRRTGTGAQPQHF,TRBV12-3/TRBV12-4,TRBD1,TRBJ1-5,few
TGTGCCAGCAGCCGCCCGGGGACAGGGGGATCGGCCCAGCATTTT,CASSRPGTGGSAQHF,TRBV5-6,TRBD1,TRBJ1-5,many
TGCGCCAGCAGCGACGGAAGGGACGAGCAGTACTTC,CASSDGRDEQYF,TRBV5-1,.,TRBJ2-7,medium-sized
TGTGCCAGCAGCCAAGAAATCTCCCTCGGGACAGATACGCAGTATTTT,CASSQEISLGTDTQYF,TRBV3-1,.,TRBJ2-3,many
TGTGCCAGCAGTTTTTCTGAGACCCAGTACTTC,CASSFSETQYF,TRBV25-1,.,TRBJ2-5,many
TGCGCCAGCAGGGAGTCCCTAGCGTGGAACAATGAGCAGTTCTTC,CASRESLAWNNEQFF,TRBV10-2,.,TRBJ2-1,medium-sized
TGTGCCACCCGGAGCGGAGCCTACAGTGAGCAGTTCTTC,CATRSGAYSEQFF,TRBV2,.,TRBJ2-1,many
TGCGCCAGCAGTGAGTCACGGCTCCAAGAGACCCAGTACTTC,CASSESRLQETQYF,TRBV10-1,.,TRBJ2-5,many
TGTGCCATCTTGGGGACAGGGGGCAGGAATGAGCAGTTCTTC,CAILGTGGRNEQFF,TRBV10-3,TRBD1,TRBJ2-1,many
TGCGCCAGCAGCCAGGACAGCACCAGCTCCTACGAGCAGTACTTC,CASSQDSTSSYEQYF,TRBV5-1,.,TRBJ2-7,few
TGCAGTGCACGAGGGGGGGGCGGCCAAGAGACCCAGTACTTC,CSARGGGGQETQYF,TRBV20-1,.,TRBJ2-5,few